The 32 T cell receptor beta chains below come from one sample, sequenced in a study of T cell responses to AZD1222 COVID-19 vaccine. Clones were read by immunoSEQ multiplex PCR, and TCRdb kept only the in-frame ones, dropping some. The sample contains more than 95,000 clones, about 82% of which appear only once. The specimen was peripheral blood, collected 28 days after the second AZD1222 dose. The receptors stem from an adult who received the AZD1222 COVID-19 vaccine.

This chain joins TRBV9 and TRBJ2-2; no definite D call. The germline V and J ends were trimmed by 4 bases and 1 base, with 11 bases remaining between them. CDR1 is SGDLS, CDR2 YYNGEE, per germline. This CDR3 comprises 15 residues. Here the CDR3 DNA reads TGTGCCAGCAGCCCACGACATATGAACACCGGGGAGCTGTTTTTT. This codes for CASSPRHMNTGELFF. Full variable domain (remainder filled in from reference TRBV9 and TRBJ2-2): DSGVTQTPKHLITATGQRVTLRCSPRSGDLSVYWYQQSLDQGLQFLIQYYNGEERAKGNILERFSAQQFPDLHSELNLSSLELGDSALYFCASSPRHMNTGELFFGEGSRLTVL.

The V call is TRBV28, the J call TRBJ2-7; D is perhaps TRBD1 (6 bases). Trimming left V 3 bases short and J 0 bases short, with 12 bases between. There are 15 residues in the CDR3. Germline V gene sequence: CDR1 MDHEN, CDR2 SYDVKM. The CDR3 spells CASSLAGANSYEQYF. Here the CDR3 DNA reads TGTGCCAGCAGTTTGGCAGGGGCTAACTCCTACGAGCAGTACTTC.

The CDR3 bases are TGTGCCAGCAGCTCCGGACAGGGTGGGTACACTGAAGCTTTCTTT. Protein product: CASSSGQGGYTEAFF. The gene calls are TRBV7-2 and TRBJ1-1; 8 nucleotides agree with TRBD1. Germline CDR1 SGHTA, CDR2 FQGNSA. This CDR3 is built from 15 residues. With 4 bases clipped from V and 3 bases from J, the junction kept 7 bases outside the gene matches.

The chain joins TRBV4-1 to TRBJ2-7; the match to TRBD1 covers 10 bases. The germline gives CDR1 MGHRA, CDR2 YSYEKL. The CDR3 extends over 16 amino acids. The V segment lost 8 bases and the J segment 3 bases; nucleotides outside the gene matches: 13. CDR3 sequence (DNA): TGCGCCAGCGCGGCCTCCGGGACAGGGGACGGCTACGAGCAGTACTTC. It specifies CASAASGTGDGYEQYF.

The rearrangement links TRBV12-3 or TRBV12-4 to TRBJ1-2, with D perhaps TRBD1 (6 bases). The CDR3 loop spans 12 amino acids. Trimming shortened V by 8 bases and J by 8 bases, and 15 bases separated the two germline ends. This chain's CDR3 is CASGSLGGGYTF. The CDR3 nucleotides are TGTGCCAGCGGCTCTCTCGGGGGCGGCTACACCTTC.

The J gene is TRBJ1-1, the V gene TRBV7-9; D uncertain. This CDR3 contains 11 residues. Germline lookup yields CDR1 SEHNR and CDR2 FQNEAQ (reference sequence). V was pared by 5 bases and J by 13 bases, with 14 bases between. The CDR3 reads CASSTVGRVFF. DNA of the CDR3: TGTGCCAGCAGCACAGTCGGACGGGTTTTCTTT.

The gene calls are TRBV2 and TRBJ2-3; 7 positions match TRBD2. The CDR3 is 12 amino acids. V shed 8 bases, J shed 2 bases, and the junction held 1 base outside the gene matches. CDR1 is SNHLY and CDR2 is FYNNEI in the germline V gene. CDR3 coding DNA: TGTGCCAGCGGGGGGGACACAGATACGCAGTATTTT. It is translated as CASGGDTDTQYF.

The chain has TRBV27 and TRBJ2-5; 12 bases align to TRBD2. Looked up from germline, CDR1 is MNHEY and CDR2 is SMNVEV (reference sequence). J lost 4 bases, V lost 4 bases, and 4 bases had no gene match. CDR3 size: 15 residues. The CDR3 coding sequence is TGTGCCAGCAGTTCCGGACTAGCGGGGATAGAGACCCAGTACTTC. Translation gives CASSSGLAGIETQYF.

J is TRBJ1-5 and V is TRBV29-1, with TRBD1 as a possible D gene (5 bases). CDR1 is SQVTM and CDR2 is ANQGSEA in the germline V gene. The CDR3 runs to 13 residues. Trimming removed 4 bases from V and 4 bases from J, with 11 bases in between. CDR3 loop: CSVAGTANQPQHF. DNA for the CDR3: TGCAGCGTTGCTGGGACGGCTAATCAGCCCCAGCATTTT.

This clone was seen only a few times. The rearrangement links TRBV6-5 to TRBJ1-2, with D tentatively TRBD1 (5 bases). V was cut by 4 bases and J by 5 bases, with 11 bases left in between. This CDR3 region has 13 residues. Germline CDR1 MNHEY, CDR2 SVGAGI. DNA for the CDR3: TGTGCCAGCAGTTCCAACCAGGGATATGGCTACACCTTC. Amino acid sequence: CASSSNQGYGYTF.

The gene calls are TRBV20-1 and TRBJ1-5; D is undetermined. This CDR3 is built from 11 residues. Between the trimmed V and J ends, which lost 5 bases and 4 bases, there was a span of 6 bases. CDR1 is DFQATT, CDR2 SNEGSKA, per germline (reference sequence). The CDR3 is CSAEGNQPQHF. CDR3 DNA: TGCAGTGCTGAAGGAAATCAGCCCCAGCATTTT.

This clone appeared a single time. The chain's CDR3 is CASRKGATDTQYF. In DNA form, the CDR3 reads TGTGCCAGCAGGAAAGGAGCTACAGATACGCAGTATTTT. This chain links TRBV12-3 or TRBV12-4 with TRBJ2-3; D remains ambiguous. V lost 6 bases and J 3 bases, leaving 10 bases between the germline ends. The CDR3 runs to 13 residues.

The chain joins TRBV10-3 to TRBJ1-5, with D tentatively TRBD1 (5 bases). Germline V CDR1 and CDR2: ENHRY, SYGVKD. V was clipped by 0 bases and J by 4 bases, with 10 bases between them. There are 15 residues in the CDR3. In DNA form, the CDR3 reads TGTGCCATCAGTGAGTCGAGGGGTTCTAATCAGCCCCAGCATTTT. Amino acid sequence: CAISESRGSNQPQHF.

The chain carries TRBV10-3 and TRBJ2-1; 9 nucleotides align to TRBD2. The trim removed 6 bases at V and 4 bases at J, leaving 16 bases unmatched. The CDR3 is 18 residues long. Germline CDR1 and CDR2: ENHRY and SYGVKD. The CDR3 loop is CAISGTSSFGRSYNEQFF. CDR3 nucleotide sequence: TGTGCCATCAGCGGGACTAGCAGTTTCGGTAGGTCTTACAATGAGCAGTTCTTC.

V gene TRBV5-1 combines with J gene TRBJ1-6; perhaps TRBD1 as D (6 bases). With 5 bases removed from V and 14 bases from J, the gap between germline ends came to 14 bases. The CDR3 covers 12 residues. The germline CDR1 and CDR2 sequences are SGHRS and YFSETQ. In nucleotides, the CDR3 is TGCGCCAGCAGGGACAGCCGTCAGGCCCTCCACTTT. It codes for CASRDSRQALHF. Full variable domain (outside the CDR3, taken from reference TRBV5-1 and TRBJ1-6): KAGVTQTPRYLIKTRGQQVTLSCSPISGHRSVSWYQQTPGQGLQFLFEYFSETQRNKGNFPGRFSGRQFSNSRSEMNVSTLELGDSALYLCASRDSRQALHFGNGTRLTVT.

J is TRBJ2-2 and V is TRBV19, with TRBD1 matching 8 bases. The CDR3 loop spans 14 amino acids. V was pared by 4 bases and J by 3 bases, with 1 base of the junction left unmatched. Germline V CDR1 and CDR2: LNHDA, SQIVND (reference sequence). CDR3 loop: CASSNRGYTGELFF. DNA for the CDR3: TGTGCCAGTAGTAACAGGGGGTACACCGGGGAGCTGTTTTTT.

The chain is built from TRBV9 and TRBJ1-2, with 7 bases lining up with TRBD1. CDR3 length equals 16 residues. From germline, CDR1 is SGDLS and CDR2 YYNGEE. The trim removed 4 bases at V and 1 base at J, leaving 10 bases unmatched. The CDR3 is CASSPSGTAINYGYTF. DNA for the CDR3: TGTGCCAGCAGCCCGTCCGGGACAGCGATTAACTATGGCTACACCTTC.

The chain has TRBV28 and TRBJ1-2; no reliable D call. Germline V lookup: CDR1 MDHEN, CDR2 SYDVKM. The CDR3 is 11 residues long. V gave up 6 bases and J gave up 4 bases, with 6 bases separating them. CDR3 nucleotides: TGTGCCAGCAGCGAGGCCTATGGCTACACCTTC. It translates to CASSEAYGYTF.

This clone was recorded once. This rearrangement joins TRBV5-1 to TRBJ2-1, with TRBD2 matching 7 bases. J gave up 4 bases and V 2 bases, and 3 bases lay outside the gene matches. This CDR3 spans 14 amino acids. Germline CDR1 SGHRS, CDR2 YFSETQ. The chain's CDR3 is CASSLGGSYNEQFF. CDR3 nucleotides: TGCGCCAGCAGCTTAGGCGGGAGTTACAATGAGCAGTTCTTC.

This clone was found once. The rearrangement uses TRBV27 and TRBJ2-6, with D tentatively TRBD1 or TRBD2 (5 bases each). There are 15 residues in the CDR3. Trimming left V 3 bases short and J 1 base short, with 7 bases between. From germline, CDR1 is MNHEY and CDR2 SMNVEV (reference sequence). CDR3 protein: CASSFWGSGANVLTF. CDR3 nucleotide sequence: TGTGCCAGCAGTTTTTGGGGGTCTGGGGCCAACGTCCTGACTTTC.

The rearrangement links TRBV7-8 to TRBJ2-5, with D maybe TRBD2 (5 bases). V shed 6 bases and J shed 5 bases, with 7 bases lying between them. The CDR3 consists of 11 residues. CDR1 is SGHVS, CDR2 FQNEAQ, per germline. CDR3 in DNA: TGTGCCAGCAGGACGGGGGAGACCCAGTACTTC. Translating it yields CASRTGETQYF.

The V call is TRBV4-3, the J call TRBJ1-4, with a possible D match to TRBD1 (6 bases). This CDR3 has 14 amino acids. Between the trimmed V and J ends, which lost 0 bases and 10 bases, there was a span of 12 bases. Per the germline V gene, CDR1 is LGHNA and CDR2 is YSLEER. The CDR3 nucleotides are TGCGCCAGCAGCCAAGATAGGGGGAGGGGAAAACTGTTTTTT. Its translation is CASSQDRGRGKLFF.

The chain couples TRBV9 to TRBJ1-1; D gene ambiguous. V was shortened by 2 bases and J by 3 bases, with 8 bases between the two germline ends. The CDR3 spans 13 residues. Germline V CDR1 and CDR2: SGDLS, YYNGEE. The CDR3, as DNA: TGTGCCAGCAGCGTTCTGCGGGACACTGAAGCTTTCTTT. Translation: CASSVLRDTEAFF.

This clone is a singleton in its sample. V is TRBV6-5 and J is TRBJ1-1; D might be TRBD1 (6 bases). With 9 bases removed from V and 7 bases from J, the gap between germline ends came to 12 bases. CDR3 length equals 11 residues. Germline V gives CDR1 MNHEY, CDR2 SVGAGI. The CDR3 region is CASYQGHEAFF. For the CDR3, the DNA is TGTGCCAGTTATCAGGGGCATGAAGCTTTCTTT.

J is TRBJ1-5 and V is TRBV2; 7 nucleotides align to TRBD1. The CDR3 contains 15 residues. CDR1 and CDR2 from the germline V gene are SNHLY and FYNNEI. V gave up 8 bases and J gave up 2 bases; unmatched junction bases: 9. The CDR3 DNA reads as TGTGCCAGCTCCATTGCGCAGGGGGGCAATCAGCCCCAGCATTTT. Protein: CASSIAQGGNQPQHF.

The chain couples TRBV9 to TRBJ1-6; 9 bases match TRBD1. Germline values: CDR1 SGDLS, CDR2 YYNGEE. The junction had 10 bases not matched to a gene; V was cut back by 8 bases and J by 7 bases. CDR3 length: 15 amino acids. CDR3 DNA sequence: TGTGCCAGTGACCTCTCGGGACAGGGCAATTCACCCCTCCACTTT. The encoded protein is CASDLSGQGNSPLHF.

The chain employs TRBV6-2 or TRBV6-3 and TRBJ2-1, with unresolved D. The ends were cut back, 0 bases at V and 1 base at J, with 7 bases in the middle. CDR3 length equals 15 residues. Germline values: CDR1 MNHEY, CDR2 SVGEGT. As DNA, the CDR3 is TGTGCCAGCAGTTACTCGGCAGTTTCCTACAATGAGCAGTTCTTC. Residues: CASSYSAVSYNEQFF.

The V gene is TRBV7-2, the J gene TRBJ2-3; 10 bases match TRBD2. J lost 3 bases, V lost 3 bases, and 3 bases had no gene match. Germline CDR1 is SGHTA and CDR2 is FQGNSA. This CDR3 contains 15 residues. The CDR3 DNA reads as TGTGCCAGCAGCTTTCAGCGGGAGGGAACAGATACGCAGTATTTT. Residues: CASSFQREGTDTQYF. Complete variable domain (other parts from reference TRBV7-2 and TRBJ2-3): GAGVSQSPSNKVTEKGKDVELRCDPISGHTALYWYRQSLGQGLEFLIYFQGNSAPDKSGLPSDRFSAERTGGSVSTLTIQRTQQEDSAVYLCASSFQREGTDTQYFGPGTRLTVL.

The chain uses TRBV27 and TRBJ2-5, with 7 bases matching TRBD1. The CDR3 has 16 amino acids. Germline CDR1 is MNHEY and CDR2 is SMNVEV (reference sequence). After removal of 3 bases from V and 1 base from J, the junction contained 8 bases not matched to a gene. CDR3 amino acids: CASSLTGTVIQETQYF. CDR3 nucleotide sequence: TGTGCCAGCAGTTTGACCGGGACAGTCATCCAAGAGACCCAGTACTTC.

This chain joins TRBV3-1 (or the pseudogene TRBV3-2) and TRBJ1-2; 7 bases fit TRBD1. Germline V gene sequence: CDR1 LGHDT, CDR2 YNNKEL (reference sequence). The junction had 7 bases not matched to a gene; V was cut back by 3 bases and J by 3 bases. The CDR3 is 15 residues long. The CDR3 region has the DNA TGTGCCAGCAGCCAGGGGTTTACAGGGGACTATGGCTACACCTTC. It encodes CASSQGFTGDYGYTF.

There are a few counts of this clone. The V gene is TRBV13, the J gene TRBJ2-4; TRBD1 matches 8 bases. V lost 2 bases, J lost 3 bases, and 9 bases stayed unmatched. Germline V CDR1 and CDR2: PRHDT, FYEKMQ (reference sequence). The CDR3 has 17 residues. The CDR3 nucleotides are TGTGCCAGCAGCTTAACCTTGGACAGGGCGGTCAAAAACATTCAGTACTTC. This gives the protein CASSLTLDRAVKNIQYF.

The chain carries TRBV5-1 and TRBJ2-5; TRBD2 aligns across 7 bases. The CDR3 sequence is 15 residues long. CDR1 SGHRS and CDR2 YFSETQ come from the germline V gene. V trimming: 0 bases; J trimming: 4 bases; junction bases outside the gene matches: 6. The CDR3 coding sequence is TGCGCCAGCAGCTTGGATTGGGGGGGAGGAGAGACCCAGTACTTC. The encoded protein is CASSLDWGGGETQYF.